This T cell receptor beta chain comes out of a study of T cell clonality in common variable immunodeficiency. V gave up 3 bases and J gave up 2 bases; unmatched junction bases: 0. The germline V gene has CDR1 WNHNN and CDR2 SYGVQD (reference sequence). The CDR3 consists of 14 residues. Ten or more counts support this clone. The observed sequence ends 3 residues before the CDR3 terminus, with the missing tail filled in from the germline J gene. Control and CVID samples contributed equal amounts of genomic DNA. The repertoire was sequenced with immunoSEQ multiplex PCR; TCRdb's copy has only in-frame clones and lacks some. The sample has 39,000 or so clones, none seen only once.

This receptor was taken from a person aged 18-70 years in good health. J is TRBJ2-1 and V is TRBV10-1; TRBD2 aligns across 8 bases. The sequenced material came from peripheral blood mononuclear cells. The CDR3 bases that were read are TGCGCCAGCAGTGAAGCGGGGGCCTACAATGAG. Residues: CASSEAGAYNE. The full CDR3 reads CASSEAGAYNEQFF.